Below are 8 T cell receptor beta chains sequenced from a single sample in a study of T cells in Graves' hyperthyroidism and ophthalmopathy. RNA transcripts were the template for amplifying TCR beta CDR3 regions. A set of HTBI primers served as the primers for a first-round RT-PCR of the TCR CDR3. TCRdb itself ran the multiplex PCR reads through MiXCR, one entry per CDR3 protein. The table lists 450,000 to 500,000 distinct CDR3 sequences, around a fifth of them singletons. The sample was blood. These receptors were collected from a woman in her sixties or seventies with Graves' ophthalmopathy.

Many counts were recorded for this clonotype. The V call is TRBV6-1, the J call TRBJ1-4; D perhaps matches TRBD1 (5 bases). CDR3 length: 13 residues. Trimming stripped 10 bases from V and 8 bases from J, with 17 bases between. Germline assignment: CDR1 MNHNS and CDR2 SASEGT. The CDR3 DNA is TGTGCCACCCGGTTTGCAGGGTCGGAAAAACTGTTTTTT. It is translated as CATRFAGSEKLFF.

In this sample, this clonotype turned up a few times. The chain is built from TRBV18 and TRBJ1-5; the D is unclear. CDR3 size: 15 residues. Germline CDR1 KGHSH, CDR2 LQKENI. The V and J ends lost 6 bases and 0 bases respectively, with 12 bases between them. The CDR3 here is CASSGGGNSNQPQHF. The DNA for the CDR3 is TGTGCCAGCTCGGGAGGAGGGAATAGCAATCAGCCCCAGCATTTT.

Comment on this clonotype: This could be a read error, since a much larger clone is one nucleotide away. The J gene is TRBJ2-1, the V gene TRBV27; D not resolved. Germline loops: CDR1 MNHEY, CDR2 SMNVEV (reference sequence). Trimming cost V 5 bases and J 5 bases, with 16 bases left between them. This CDR3 has 15 amino acids. The CDR3 DNA reads as TGTGCCAGCAGTCCCCTCGCCAGGTCCCACAATGAGCAGTTCTTC. This translates into CASSPLARSHNEQFF.

This clonotype appeared a few times. The V gene is TRBV10-3, the J gene TRBJ1-1, with D maybe TRBD1 (6 bases). The germline V gene encodes CDR1 ENHRY and CDR2 SYGVKD. There are 14 residues in the CDR3. With 10 bases removed from V and 2 bases from J, the gap between germline ends came to 17 bases. CDR3 protein: CATRAGQKNTEAFF. CDR3 sequence (DNA): TGTGCCACCAGGGCGGGACAAAAAAACACTGAAGCTTTCTTT.

Ten or more counts support this clonotype. The chain combines TRBV28 with TRBJ2-1, with a tentative D call TRBD1 (6 bases). Trimming removed 5 bases at V and 7 bases at J, with 21 bases between. This CDR3 contains 16 residues. The germline CDR1 and CDR2 sequences are MDHEN and SYDVKM. CDR3 in DNA: TGTGCCAGCAGTCCCCTGGACAGAAACTGGAGGAATGAGCAGTTCTTC. Amino acids: CASSPLDRNWRNEQFF.

V gene TRBV3-1 combines with J gene TRBJ1-2; D unresolved. Germline V gene lookup returns CDR1 LGHDT and CDR2 YNNKEL (reference sequence). V lost 4 bases and J 4 bases, leaving 10 bases between the germline ends. The CDR3 length is 13 residues. The CDR3 nucleotides are TGTGCCAGCAGCCCGGACGGCCGCTATGGCTACACCTTC. It yields the protein CASSPDGRYGYTF.

This chain links TRBV7-9 with TRBJ2-7; TRBD1 aligns across 7 bases. The J segment lost 0 bases and the V segment lost 1 base, leaving 9 bases of the junction unmatched. Germline V lookup: CDR1 SEHNR, CDR2 FQNEAQ (reference sequence). There are 17 residues in the CDR3. CDR3 amino acids: CASSLGQGEGYSYEQYF. CDR3 nucleotide sequence: TGTGCCAGCAGCTTAGGACAGGGAGAAGGGTACTCCTACGAGCAGTACTTC.

The gene calls are TRBV10-3 and TRBJ1-2, with 8 positions matching TRBD1. CDR3 size: 12 residues. Trimming removed 10 bases from V and 5 bases from J; junction bases left unmatched: 6. Germline-derived CDR1 and CDR2 are ENHRY and SYGVKD. The DNA for the CDR3 is TGTGCCACCCGACAGGGGAATTATGGCTACACCTTC. Protein: CATRQGNYGYTF.